The 5 T cell receptor beta chains below were found in one sample sequenced in a study of PD-L1 blockade in urothelial cancer. TCRdb keeps only in-frame clones here, not all; method: immunoSEQ multiplex PCR. This table has about 26,000 clones, about 86% appearing once. The sample consisted of PBMCs, taken around atezolizumab (anti-PD-L1) treatment. Receptors originate from a man in his sixties with urothelial cancer.

V gene TRBV5-1 combines with J gene TRBJ1-3; 7 bases agree with TRBD1. The V segment lost 4 bases and the J segment 0 bases; nucleotides outside the gene matches: 7. The length of the CDR3 is 16 residues. Germline loops: CDR1 SGHRS, CDR2 YFSETQ. The CDR3 here is CASSPGTAPSGNTIYF. CDR3 DNA sequence: TGCGCCAGCAGCCCTGGGACAGCTCCCTCTGGAAACACCATATATTTT.

This rearrangement joins TRBV7-2 to TRBJ2-5, with a weak D call TRBD1 (6 bases). This CDR3 has 15 amino acids. The V and J ends lost 1 base and 2 bases respectively, with 11 bases between them. Germline loops: CDR1 SGHTA, CDR2 FQGNSA. DNA for the CDR3: TGTGCCAGCAGCTTAGACGGGACAATACAAGAGACCCAGTACTTC. Translating it yields CASSLDGTIQETQYF.

This sequence joins TRBV4-3 and TRBJ2-5, with TRBD1 matching 8 bases. Germline CDR1 is LGHNA and CDR2 is YSLEER. This CDR3 contains 14 residues. The trim removed 3 bases at V and 4 bases at J, leaving 4 bases unmatched. CDR3 sequence: CASSQTGVGETQYF. As DNA, the CDR3 is TGCGCCAGCAGCCAGACAGGGGTTGGAGAGACCCAGTACTTC.

The chain is built from TRBV5-1 and TRBJ2-3; 8 nucleotides match TRBD2. The CDR3 totals 15 residues. The J segment lost 6 bases and the V segment lost 0 bases, leaving 6 bases of the junction unmatched. The germline V gene has CDR1 SGHRS and CDR2 YFSETQ. CDR3: CASSLDGGGRDTQYF. The CDR3 coding sequence is TGCGCCAGCAGCTTGGACGGCGGGGGGAGGGATACGCAGTATTTT.

This sequence joins TRBV11-2 and TRBJ1-2; D is unclear. CDR3 length: 13 amino acids. CDR1 is SGHAT and CDR2 is FQNNGV in the germline V gene. V was pared by 0 bases and J by 8 bases, with 10 bases between. CDR3 bases: TGTGCCAGCAGCTTAGATATAAGACAAGGCTACACCTTC. The encoded protein is CASSLDIRQGYTF. Full variable domain (rest looked up from reference TRBV11-2 and TRBJ1-2): EAGVAQSPRYKIIEKRQSVAFWCNPISGHATLYWYQQILGQGPKLLIQFQNNGVVDDSQLPKDRFSAERLKGVDSTLKIQPAKLEDSAVYLCASSLDIRQGYTFGSGTRLTVV.